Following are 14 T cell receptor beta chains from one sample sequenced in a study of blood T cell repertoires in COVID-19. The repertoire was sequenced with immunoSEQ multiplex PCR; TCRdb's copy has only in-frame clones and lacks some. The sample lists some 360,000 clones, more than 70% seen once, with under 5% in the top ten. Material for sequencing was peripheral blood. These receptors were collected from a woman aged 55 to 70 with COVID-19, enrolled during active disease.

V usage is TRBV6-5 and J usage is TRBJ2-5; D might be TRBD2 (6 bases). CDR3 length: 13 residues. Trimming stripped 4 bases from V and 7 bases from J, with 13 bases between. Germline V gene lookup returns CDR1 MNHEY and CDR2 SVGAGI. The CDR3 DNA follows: TGTGCCAGCAGTTCCACGGGGCGGGGGACCCAGTACTTC. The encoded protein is CASSSTGRGTQYF.

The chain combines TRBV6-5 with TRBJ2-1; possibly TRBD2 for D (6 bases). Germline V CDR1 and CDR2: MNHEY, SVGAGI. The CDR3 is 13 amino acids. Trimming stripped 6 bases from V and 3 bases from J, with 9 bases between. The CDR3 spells CASRLGLYNEQFF. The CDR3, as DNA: TGTGCCAGCAGATTGGGACTCTACAATGAGCAGTTCTTC.

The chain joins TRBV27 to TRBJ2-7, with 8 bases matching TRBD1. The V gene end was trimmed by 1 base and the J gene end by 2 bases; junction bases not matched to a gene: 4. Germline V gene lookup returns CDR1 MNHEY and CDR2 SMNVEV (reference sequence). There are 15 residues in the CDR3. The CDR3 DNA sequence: TGTGCCAGCAGTTTATGGCCAGGGGGCGCCTACGAGCAGTACTTC. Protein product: CASSLWPGGAYEQYF.

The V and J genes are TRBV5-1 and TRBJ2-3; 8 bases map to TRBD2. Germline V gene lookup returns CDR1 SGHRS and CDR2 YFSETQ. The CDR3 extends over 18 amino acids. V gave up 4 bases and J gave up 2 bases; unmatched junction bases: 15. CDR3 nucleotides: TGCGCCAGCAGCCGCTCCCGGCGGGGGGCTGATTCCACAGATACGCAGTATTTT. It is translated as CASSRSRRGADSTDTQYF.

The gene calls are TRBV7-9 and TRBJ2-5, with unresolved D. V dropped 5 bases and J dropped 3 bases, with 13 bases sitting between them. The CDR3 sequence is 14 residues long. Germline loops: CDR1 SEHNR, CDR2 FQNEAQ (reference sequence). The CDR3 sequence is CASSPVGWEETQYF. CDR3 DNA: TGTGCCAGCAGCCCCGTGGGCTGGGAAGAGACCCAGTACTTC.

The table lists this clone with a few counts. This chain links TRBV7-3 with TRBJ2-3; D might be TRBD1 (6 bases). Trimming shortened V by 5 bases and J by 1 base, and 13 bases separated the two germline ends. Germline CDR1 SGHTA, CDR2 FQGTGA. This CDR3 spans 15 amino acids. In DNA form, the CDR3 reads TGTGCCAGCAGCCCACAGGGCATGGGCACAGATACGCAGTATTTT. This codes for CASSPQGMGTDTQYF.

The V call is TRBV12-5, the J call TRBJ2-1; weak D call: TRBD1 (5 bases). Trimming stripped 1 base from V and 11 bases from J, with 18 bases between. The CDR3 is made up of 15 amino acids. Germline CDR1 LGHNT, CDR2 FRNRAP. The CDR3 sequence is CASGLGLGLHLQQFF. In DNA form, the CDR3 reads TGTGCTAGTGGTTTGGGGTTGGGGCTTCATTTGCAGCAGTTCTTC.

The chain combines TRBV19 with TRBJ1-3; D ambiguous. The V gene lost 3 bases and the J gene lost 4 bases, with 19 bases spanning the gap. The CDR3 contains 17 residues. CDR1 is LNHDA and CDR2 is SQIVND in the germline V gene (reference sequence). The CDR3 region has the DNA TGTGCCAGTAGTATTCTTTTTGGGCAGCGGTCGGGAAACACCATATATTTT. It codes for CASSILFGQRSGNTIYF.

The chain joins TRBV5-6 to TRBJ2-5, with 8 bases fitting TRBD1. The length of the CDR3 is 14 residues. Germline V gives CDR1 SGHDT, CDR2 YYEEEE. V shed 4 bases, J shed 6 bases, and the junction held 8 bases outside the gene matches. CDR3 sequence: CASSPTDREQTQYF. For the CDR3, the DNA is TGTGCCAGCAGCCCCACGGACAGGGAACAGACCCAGTACTTC. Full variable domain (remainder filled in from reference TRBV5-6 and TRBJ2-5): DAGVTQSPTHLIKTRGQQVTLRCSPKSGHDTVSWYQQALGQGPQFIFQYYEEEERQRGNFPDRFSGHQFPNYSSELNVNALLLGDSALYLCASSPTDREQTQYFGPGTRLLVL.

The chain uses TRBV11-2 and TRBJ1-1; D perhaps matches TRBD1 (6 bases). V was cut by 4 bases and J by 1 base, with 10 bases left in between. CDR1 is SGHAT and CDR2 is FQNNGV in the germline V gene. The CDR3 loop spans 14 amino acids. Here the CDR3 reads CASSYVGGNTEAFF. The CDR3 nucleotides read TGTGCCAGCAGCTACGTAGGGGGGAACACTGAAGCTTTCTTT.

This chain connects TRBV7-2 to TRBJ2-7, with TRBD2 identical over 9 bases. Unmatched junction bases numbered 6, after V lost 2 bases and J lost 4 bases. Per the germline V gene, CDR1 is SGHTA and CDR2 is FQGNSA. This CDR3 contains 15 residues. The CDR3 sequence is CASSLLPAGGYEQYF. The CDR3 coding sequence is TGTGCCAGCAGCTTATTACCAGCGGGGGGATACGAGCAGTACTTC.

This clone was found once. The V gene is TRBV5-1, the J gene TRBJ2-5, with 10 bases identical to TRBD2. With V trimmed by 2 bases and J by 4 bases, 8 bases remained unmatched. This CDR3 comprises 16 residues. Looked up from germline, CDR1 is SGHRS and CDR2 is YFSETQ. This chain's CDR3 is CASSFNSGGQGETQYF. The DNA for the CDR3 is TGCGCCAGCAGCTTTAATAGCGGGGGGCAGGGAGAGACCCAGTACTTC.

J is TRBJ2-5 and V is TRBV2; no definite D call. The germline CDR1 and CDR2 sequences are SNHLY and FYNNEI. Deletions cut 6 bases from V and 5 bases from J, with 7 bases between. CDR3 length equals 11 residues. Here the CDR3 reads CASRQFETQYF. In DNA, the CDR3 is TGTGCCAGCAGGCAGTTCGAGACCCAGTACTTC.

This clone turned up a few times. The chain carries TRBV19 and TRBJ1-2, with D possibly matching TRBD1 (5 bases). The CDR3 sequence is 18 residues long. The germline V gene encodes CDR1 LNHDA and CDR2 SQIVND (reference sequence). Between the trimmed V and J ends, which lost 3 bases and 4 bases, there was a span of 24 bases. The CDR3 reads CASSMTASRRGQSYGYTF. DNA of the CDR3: TGTGCCAGTAGTATGACAGCATCGCGGCGCGGTCAAAGCTATGGCTACACCTTC.